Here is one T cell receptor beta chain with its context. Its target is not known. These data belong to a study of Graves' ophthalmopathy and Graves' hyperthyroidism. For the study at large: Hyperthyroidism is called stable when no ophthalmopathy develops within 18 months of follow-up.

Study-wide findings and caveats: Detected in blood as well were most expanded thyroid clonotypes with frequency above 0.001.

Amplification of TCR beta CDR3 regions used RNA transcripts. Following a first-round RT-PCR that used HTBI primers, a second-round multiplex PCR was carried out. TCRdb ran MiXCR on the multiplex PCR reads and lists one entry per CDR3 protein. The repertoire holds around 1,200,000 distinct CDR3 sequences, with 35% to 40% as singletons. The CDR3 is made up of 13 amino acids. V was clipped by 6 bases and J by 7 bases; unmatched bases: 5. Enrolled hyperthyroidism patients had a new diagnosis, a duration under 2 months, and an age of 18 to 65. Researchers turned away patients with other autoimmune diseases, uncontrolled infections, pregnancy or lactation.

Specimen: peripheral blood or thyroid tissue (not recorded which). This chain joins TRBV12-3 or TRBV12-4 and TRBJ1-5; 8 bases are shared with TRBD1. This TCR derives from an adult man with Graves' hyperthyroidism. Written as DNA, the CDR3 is TGTGCCAGCAGACAGGGGGGTTTGCAGCCCCAGCATTTT. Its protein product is CASRQGGLQPQHF.